This T cell receptor (beta chain) was captured by sequencing in a study of control samples from healthy donors and cancer patients. TCRdb's table, derived via immunoSEQ multiplex PCR, lists solely in-frame clones and lacks some. The data contain around 150,000 clones, roughly 88% of them singletons. The germline gives CDR1 SGDLS, CDR2 YYNGEE. Trimming removed 3 bases at V and 3 bases at J, with 7 bases between. The CDR3 loop spans 13 amino acids. The receptor was isolated from a man between 18 and 35 years old in good health. The chain couples TRBV9 to TRBJ1-3, with D uncertain. Sequencing was performed on blood. CDR3 amino acids: CASSGTIGNTIYF. The CDR3, as DNA: TGTGCCAGCAGCGGGACGATTGGAAACACCATATATTTT.